The 19 T cell receptor beta chains in this list originate from one sample, sequenced in a study of blood T cell repertoires in COVID-19. Libraries were prepared by immunoSEQ multiplex PCR; TCRdb keeps only in-frame clonotypes and omits some of them. Counted here are around 290,000 clones, approximately 90% occurring once; the ten biggest clones make up over 2%. Source material: peripheral blood. These receptors all stem from a woman aged 30 to 39 with COVID-19, enrolled during active disease.

This chain connects TRBV4-2 to TRBJ2-1; D may be TRBD1 (6 bases). The V end was cut by 3 bases, the J end by 6 bases, with 15 bases between. Germline CDR1 reads LGHNA; CDR2 reads YNFKEQ. The CDR3 runs to 15 residues. The CDR3 sequence is CASSQIITGFNEQFF. In nucleotides, the CDR3 is TGTGCCAGCAGCCAGATAATAACAGGGTTCAATGAGCAGTTCTTC.

The chain employs TRBV28 and TRBJ2-7; D may be TRBD1 (6 bases). V was shortened by 4 bases and J by 4 bases, with 8 bases between the two germline ends. Germline CDR1 and CDR2: MDHEN and SYDVKM. This CDR3 contains 12 residues. CDR3 amino acids: CASSSGQYEQYF. In nucleotides, the CDR3 is TGTGCCAGCAGTTCTGGACAGTACGAGCAGTACTTC.

The chain recombines TRBV14 with TRBJ2-7; D remains unclear. The V end was cut by 1 base, the J end by 2 bases, with 6 bases between. The CDR3 spans 13 residues. Germline CDR1 reads SGHDN; CDR2 reads FVKESK. CDR3 amino acids: CASSQATTYEQYF. DNA of the CDR3: TGTGCCAGCAGCCAAGCTACTACCTACGAGCAGTACTTC.

V is TRBV7-6 and J is TRBJ2-3, with D perhaps matching TRBD2 (6 bases). The CDR3 totals 16 residues. The germline V gene encodes CDR1 SGHVS and CDR2 FNYEAQ. V was shortened by 1 base and J by 0 bases, with 11 bases between the two germline ends. Written as DNA, the CDR3 is TGTGCCAGCAGCTTAGAGTTGGGGACTAGCACAGATACGCAGTATTTT. Its protein product is CASSLELGTSTDTQYF. Together with reference TRBV7-6 and TRBJ2-3, the CDR3 gives the full variable domain: GAGVSQSPRYKVTKRGQDVALRCDPISGHVSLYWYRQALGQGPEFLTYFNYEAQQDKSGLPNDRFSAERPEGSISTLTIQRTEQRDSAMYRCASSLELGTSTDTQYFGPGTRLTVL.

The rearrangement joins TRBV18 to TRBJ1-2; 8 bases are a match to TRBD1. The CDR3 totals 16 residues. V lost 3 bases to trimming and J lost 9 bases; unmatched junction nucleotides: 15. Germline CDR1 and CDR2: KGHSH and LQKENI. CDR3 loop: CASSPNLGQGLNSYTF. As DNA, the CDR3 is TGTGCCAGCTCACCGAACTTAGGACAGGGTCTCAATAGCTACACCTTC.

The chain recombines TRBV6-5 with TRBJ2-3, with 8 bases fitting TRBD2. Trimming took 7 bases from V and 6 from J; bases not matched to a gene: 6. The CDR3 covers 13 residues. Per the germline V gene, CDR1 is MNHEY and CDR2 is SVGAGI. The chain's CDR3 is CASKPGGADTQYF. Here the CDR3 DNA reads TGTGCCAGCAAGCCGGGAGGGGCCGATACGCAGTATTTT.

The chain is built from TRBV30 and TRBJ1-5, with 7 bases fitting TRBD1. J was trimmed by 5 bases and V by 5 bases; bases with no gene match: 6. The CDR3 length is 13 residues. The germline V gene encodes CDR1 GTSNPN and CDR2 SVGIG (reference sequence). This CDR3 reads CAWDRDFDQPQHF. The CDR3 nucleotides read TGTGCCTGGGACAGGGATTTCGATCAGCCCCAGCATTTT.

This chain uses TRBV6-5 with TRBJ2-7, with TRBD1 matching over 10 bases. Germline assignment: CDR1 MNHEY and CDR2 SVGAGI. After removal of 7 bases from V and 3 bases from J, the junction contained 6 bases not matched to a gene. This CDR3 is built from 14 residues. The CDR3 DNA sequence: TGTGCCAGCAAAGACAGGGGGCGCCTCTACGAGCAGTACTTC. Encoded protein: CASKDRGRLYEQYF.

CDR3: CASGRMETQYF. The CDR3 nucleotides read TGTGCCAGCGGGAGGATGGAGACCCAGTACTTC. This rearrangement joins TRBV6-5 to TRBJ2-5, with D possibly TRBD2 on 6 matching bases. Germline CDR1 MNHEY, CDR2 SVGAGI. This CDR3 comprises 11 residues. V lost 8 bases, J lost 5 bases, and 9 bases lay in between.

This chain uses TRBV12-3 or TRBV12-4 with TRBJ2-3; 8 bases agree with TRBD2. Unmatched junction bases numbered 12, after V lost 10 bases and J lost 9 bases. The CDR3 sequence is 13 residues long. The CDR3: CATLGLEGRTQYF. The CDR3 bases are TGTGCCACACTGGGACTAGAGGGCCGCACGCAGTATTTT.

This clone was seen a few times. V usage is TRBV5-5 and J usage is TRBJ1-6; 10 nucleotides align to TRBD1. This CDR3 is built from 16 residues. Looked up from germline, CDR1 is SGHKS and CDR2 is YYEKEE (reference sequence). Germline trimming cut 5 bases from V and 7 bases from J; bases unmatched to any gene: 9. In DNA, the CDR3 is TGTGCCAGCAGACTAACCGGGACAGGGGCCAATTCACCCCTCCACTTT. Translating it yields CASRLTGTGANSPLHF.

The chain has TRBV5-1 and TRBJ1-1, with D hard to call. The V end was cut by 2 bases, the J end by 5 bases, with 16 bases between. Germline V gene data show CDR1 as SGHRS and CDR2 as YFSETQ. This CDR3 is built from 15 residues. In DNA form, the CDR3 reads TGCGCCAGCAGCTTAGAGTCGGAAACGGGGACTGAAGCTTTCTTT. This gives the protein CASSLESETGTEAFF.

This chain uses TRBV11-1 with TRBJ2-5; 7 bases agree with TRBD2. CDR1 and CDR2 (germline): SGHAT, FQDESV (reference sequence). The CDR3 runs 16 residues. J was trimmed by 0 bases and V by 5 bases; bases with no gene match: 9. The CDR3 bases are TGTGCCAGCAGCATCCCGGTCGGGAGGTACCAAGAGACCCAGTACTTC. Translated: CASSIPVGRYQETQYF.

This clone was picked up one time. V and J are TRBV13 and TRBJ1-2; 7 positions match TRBD1. The junction had 5 bases not matched to a gene; V was cut back by 5 bases and J by 5 bases. CDR3 size: 13 residues. Per the germline V gene, CDR1 is PRHDT and CDR2 is FYEKMQ (reference sequence). In nucleotides, the CDR3 is TGTGCCAGCAGCCGAGACAGGGAGTATGGCTACACCTTC. This sequence encodes CASSRDREYGYTF.

The rearrangement uses TRBV5-1 and TRBJ2-2; 8 positions match TRBD2. Losses at the gene ends were 4 bases for V and 2 bases for J; bases not matched to a gene: 7. The CDR3 has 16 residues. Germline assignment: CDR1 SGHRS and CDR2 YFSETQ. CDR3 DNA sequence: TGCGCCAGCAGCCCGGGTCTAGCGGGTAACACCGGGGAGCTGTTTTTT. It codes for CASSPGLAGNTGELFF.

This chain joins TRBV4-2 and TRBJ2-6, with TRBD2 as a possible D gene (6 bases). Germline CDR1 and CDR2: LGHNA and YNFKEQ. The ends were cut back, 4 bases at V and 8 bases at J, with 15 bases in the middle. The CDR3 sequence is 15 residues long. The CDR3 sequence is CASSPVQGGPNVLTF. The CDR3 DNA sequence: TGTGCCAGCAGCCCCGTCCAGGGAGGCCCCAACGTCCTGACTTTC.

The rearrangement uses TRBV6-5 and TRBJ2-5; possible D gene TRBD1, 5 bases. Germline lookup yields CDR1 MNHEY and CDR2 SVGAGI. V was trimmed by 3 bases and J by 2 bases, leaving 16 bases between them. This CDR3 is built from 16 residues. CDR3 loop: CASSYLQGWRQETQYF. The CDR3 DNA is TGTGCCAGCAGTTATCTGCAGGGATGGCGGCAAGAGACCCAGTACTTC.

CDR3 amino acids: CASRRTSGSTDTQYF. The CDR3 region has the DNA TGTGCCAGCAGGAGGACTAGCGGGAGTACAGATACGCAGTATTTT. This rearrangement joins TRBV2 to TRBJ2-3; 13 nucleotides line up with TRBD2. V dropped 6 bases and J dropped 3; count of bases not matched to a gene: 3. The CDR3 length is 15 residues. Germline loops: CDR1 SNHLY, CDR2 FYNNEI. The entire variable domain, with the rest obtained from reference TRBV2 and TRBJ2-3, is as follows: EPEVTQTPSHQVTQMGQEVILRCVPISNHLYFYWYRQILGQKVEFLVSFYNNEISEKSEIFDDQFSVERPDGSNFTLKIRSTKLEDSAMYFCASRRTSGSTDTQYFGPGTRLTVL.

This clone has just one count. The chain couples TRBV10-3 to TRBJ2-3; TRBD2 might be the D (5 bases). Germline values: CDR1 ENHRY, CDR2 SYGVKD. The length of the CDR3 is 13 residues. Trimming removed 3 bases at V and 5 bases at J, with 9 bases between. The CDR3 loop is CAISEGGGDTQYF. The CDR3 DNA is TGTGCCATCAGTGAAGGAGGCGGAGATACGCAGTATTTT.